Below, one T cell receptor (beta chain) is given with its context. The repertoire was sequenced with immunoSEQ multiplex PCR; TCRdb's copy has only in-frame clones and lacks some. The sample lists 70,000 to 90,000 clones, around 94% occurring once. The record originates from a study of control samples from healthy donors and cancer patients. The CDR3 contains 15 residues. The V end lost 5 bases, the J end lost 9 bases, and 22 bases lay between the germline ends. Germline CDR1 is SGHAT and CDR2 is FQDESV (reference sequence). The chain uses TRBV11-1 and TRBJ2-5, with a possible D match to TRBD2 (7 bases). Source material: blood. This TCR was recovered from a woman between 18 and 29 years old in good health. The CDR3 sequence: CASSHDRSRRGAQYF. The DNA for the CDR3 is TGTGCCAGCAGCCACGACAGGAGCCGACGGGGGGCCCAGTACTTC. Full variable domain (missing parts from reference TRBV11-1 and TRBJ2-5): EAEVAQSPRYKITEKSQAVAFWCDPISGHATLYWYRQILGQGPELLVQFQDESVVDDSQLPKDRFSAERLKGVDSTLKIQPAELGDSAMYLCASSHDRSRRGAQYFGPGTRLLVL.